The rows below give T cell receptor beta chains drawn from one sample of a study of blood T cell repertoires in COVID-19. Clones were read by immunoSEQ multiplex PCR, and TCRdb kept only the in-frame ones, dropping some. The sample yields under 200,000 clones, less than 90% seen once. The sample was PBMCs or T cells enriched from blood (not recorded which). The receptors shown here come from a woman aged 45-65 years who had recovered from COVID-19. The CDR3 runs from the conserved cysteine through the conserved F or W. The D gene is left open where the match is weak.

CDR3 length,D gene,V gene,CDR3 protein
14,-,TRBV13,CASSWPTGTYGYTF
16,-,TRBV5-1,CASSLRPQAMNTEAFF
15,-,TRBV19,CASSDRRLNTGELFF
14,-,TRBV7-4,CASSLGPGVQPQHF
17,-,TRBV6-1,CASSESLGGGSNQPQHF
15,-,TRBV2,CASSIGRVNTGELFF
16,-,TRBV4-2,CASSQQTRFEADTQYF
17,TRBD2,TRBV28,CASSFGGLAGATGELFF
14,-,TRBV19,CASSLRGRVYGYTF
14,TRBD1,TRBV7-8,CASSLGDRAAPQHF
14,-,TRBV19,CASSMVGGFYGYTF
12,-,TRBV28,CASRLGRNEAFF
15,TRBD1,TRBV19,CASSAGQALNEKLFF
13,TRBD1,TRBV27,CASTQGGNTEAFF
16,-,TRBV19,CASTRAPGGGNQPQHF
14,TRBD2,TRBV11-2,CASPGLADYYEQYF
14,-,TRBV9,CASSVALWQDTQYF
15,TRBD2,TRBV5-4,CASSLAGTSGGAKFF
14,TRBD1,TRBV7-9,CASSLTGTNYGYTF
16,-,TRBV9,CASRRDRSSGANVLTF
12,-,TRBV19,CASSSILYGYTF
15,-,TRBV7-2,CASSFLGGSYNEQFF
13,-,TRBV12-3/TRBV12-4,CASSLASLSPQHF